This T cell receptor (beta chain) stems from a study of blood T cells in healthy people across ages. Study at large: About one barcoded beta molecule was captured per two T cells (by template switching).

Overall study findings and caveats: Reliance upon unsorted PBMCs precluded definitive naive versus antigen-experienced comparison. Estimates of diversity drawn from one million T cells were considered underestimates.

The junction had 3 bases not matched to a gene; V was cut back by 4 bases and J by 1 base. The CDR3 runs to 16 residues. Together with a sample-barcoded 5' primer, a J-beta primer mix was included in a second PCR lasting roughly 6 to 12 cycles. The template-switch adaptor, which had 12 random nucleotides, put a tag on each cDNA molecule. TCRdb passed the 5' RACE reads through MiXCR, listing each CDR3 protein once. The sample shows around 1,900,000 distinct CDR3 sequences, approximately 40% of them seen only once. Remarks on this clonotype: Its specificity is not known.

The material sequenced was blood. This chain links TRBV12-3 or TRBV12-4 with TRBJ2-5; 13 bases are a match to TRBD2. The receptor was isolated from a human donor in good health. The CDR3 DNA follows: TGTGCCAGCAGTTACAGGACTAGCGGGGGCCAAGAGACCCAGTACTTC. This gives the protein CASSYRTSGGQETQYF.